Given below is one T cell receptor (beta chain) in context. The antigen is undetermined. Data came from immunoSEQ multiplex PCR; TCRdb stores just in-frame clones and leaves some out. This table holds 180,000 or so clones, 90% to 95% found once. These data are taken from a study of T cell responses to AZD1222 COVID-19 vaccine. Study-level results: Donors in the cohort were predominantly white British and more often female, and clonal diversity was possibly underestimated. Repertoire sampling was restricted to post-peak T cell response timepoints.

The TCR originated in an adult in good health. The source was peripheral blood, collected on day 0 of AZD1222 vaccination.

The CDR3 region has the DNA TGTGCCAGCAGCCAAGGCGGGAACAATCAGCCCCAGCATTTT. Translation: CASSQGGNNQPQHF. The gene calls are TRBV4-2 and TRBJ1-5, with D uncertain. The CDR3 length is 14 residues. The V and J ends lost 1 base and 3 bases respectively, with 7 bases between them. Per the germline V gene, CDR1 is LGHNA and CDR2 is YNFKEQ.